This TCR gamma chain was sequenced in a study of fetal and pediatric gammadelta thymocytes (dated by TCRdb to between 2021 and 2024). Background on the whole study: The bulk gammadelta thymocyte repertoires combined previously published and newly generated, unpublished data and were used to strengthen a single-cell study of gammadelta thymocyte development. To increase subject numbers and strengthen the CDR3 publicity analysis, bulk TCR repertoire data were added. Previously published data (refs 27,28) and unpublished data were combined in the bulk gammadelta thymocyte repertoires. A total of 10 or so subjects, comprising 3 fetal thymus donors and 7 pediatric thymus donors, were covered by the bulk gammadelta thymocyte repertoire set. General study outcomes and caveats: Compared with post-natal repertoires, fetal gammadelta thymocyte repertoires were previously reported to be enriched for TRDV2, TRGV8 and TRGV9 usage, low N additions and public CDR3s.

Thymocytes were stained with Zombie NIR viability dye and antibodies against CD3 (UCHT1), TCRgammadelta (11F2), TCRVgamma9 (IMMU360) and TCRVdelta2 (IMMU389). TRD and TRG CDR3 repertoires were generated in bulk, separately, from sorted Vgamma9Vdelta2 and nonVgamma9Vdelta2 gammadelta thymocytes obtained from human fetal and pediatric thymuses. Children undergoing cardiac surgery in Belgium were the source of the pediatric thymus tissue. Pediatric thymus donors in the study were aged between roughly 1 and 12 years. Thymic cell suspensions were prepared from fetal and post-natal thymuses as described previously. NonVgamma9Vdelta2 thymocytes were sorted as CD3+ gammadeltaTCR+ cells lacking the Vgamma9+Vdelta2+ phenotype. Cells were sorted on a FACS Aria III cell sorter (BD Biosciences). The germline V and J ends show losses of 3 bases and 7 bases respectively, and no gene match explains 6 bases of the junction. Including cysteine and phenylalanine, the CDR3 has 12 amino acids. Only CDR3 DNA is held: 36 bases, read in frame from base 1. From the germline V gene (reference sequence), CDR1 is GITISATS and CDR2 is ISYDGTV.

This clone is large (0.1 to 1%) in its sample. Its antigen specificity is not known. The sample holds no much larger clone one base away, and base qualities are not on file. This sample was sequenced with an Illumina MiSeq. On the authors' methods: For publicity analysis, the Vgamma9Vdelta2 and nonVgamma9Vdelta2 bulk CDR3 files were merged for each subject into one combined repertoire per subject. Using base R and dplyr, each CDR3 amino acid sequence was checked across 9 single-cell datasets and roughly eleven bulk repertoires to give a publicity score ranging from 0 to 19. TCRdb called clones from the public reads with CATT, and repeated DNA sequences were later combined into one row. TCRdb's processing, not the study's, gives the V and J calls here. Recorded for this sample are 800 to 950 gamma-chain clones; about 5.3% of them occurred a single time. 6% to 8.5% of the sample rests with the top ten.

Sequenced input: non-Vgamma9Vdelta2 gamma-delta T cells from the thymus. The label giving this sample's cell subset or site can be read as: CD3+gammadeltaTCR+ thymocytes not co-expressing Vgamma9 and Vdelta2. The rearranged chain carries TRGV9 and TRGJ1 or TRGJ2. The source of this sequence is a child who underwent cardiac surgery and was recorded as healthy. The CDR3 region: CALWEQPYKKLF. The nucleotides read TGTGCCTTGTGGGAGCAGCCGTATAAGAAACTCTTT.